This TCR beta chain is from a study of blood T cell repertoires in COVID-19. Study in general: Collection of acute and convalescent COVID-19 samples took place in the United States, Italy and Spain. Nucleic acid was either cDNA or gDNA, and it came from T cells, B-cell-depleted T cells, or PBMCs.

In the original analysis: Using reference gene primer amplification, nucleated cell counts were estimated. Clones were sequenced by immunoSEQ multiplex PCR, and TCRdb holds only the in-frame ones, with some missing. The V and J calls and the clone size are those of that table, but D and trimming were determined from the DNA. The sample has approximately 99,000 clones; 70% to 90% are singletons. Between the trimmed V and J ends, which lost 0 bases and 0 bases, there was a span of 12 bases. The CDR3 has 16 amino acids. Germline-derived CDR1 and CDR2 are SGHNT and YYREEE (reference sequence). The source of this sequence is a woman in her sixties or seventies in a cohort sampled during active or convalescent COVID-19. J is TRBJ1-1 and V is TRBV5-4; D remains ambiguous. The sequencing input was peripheral blood. CDR3 sequence reads: CASSLAGSRMNTEAFF. CDR3 coding DNA: TGTGCCAGCAGCTTGGCCGGGTCTAGGATGAACACTGAAGCTTTCTTT.